This record looks at one T cell receptor beta chain sequence and its context. Its matching antigen is unknown. The CDR3 runs 14 residues. Trimming shortened V by 3 bases and J by 0 bases, and 9 bases separated the two germline ends. The data derive from a study of T-cell memory formation after mild COVID-19. Study-wide points: CD4+ bias marked clones expanding day 15 to 37, unlike balanced contracting clones.

Each CDR3 protein is one row after TCRdb ran MiXCR on the 5' RACE reads. The sample lists about 470,000 distinct CDR3 sequences; 15% to 20% were seen once. What was sequenced was PBMCs or a T cell subset sorted from them (not recorded which). The genes are TRBV12-3 or TRBV12-4 and TRBJ2-7; no clear D. This receptor was taken from an adult woman who had mild COVID-19 (a few samples of this study predate the infection). Cell type and time point are not known. CDR3 DNA: TGTGCCAGCAGTTTCTTCAGTCCCTCCTACGAGCAGTACTTC. Encoded protein: CASSFFSPSYEQYF.